This record concerns one TCR beta chain sequence. Its antigen is still unknown. Trimming cost V 1 base and J 0 bases, with 3 bases left between them. CDR1 and CDR2 from the germline V gene are SQVTM and ANQGSEA. CDR3 size: 13 residues. Specified time point: after neoadjuvant nivolumab, at surgical resection. These newly diagnosed stage II-IVA oral cavity squamous cell carcinoma patients had no prior systemic or radiation treatment. Patients had HPV-negative, locally advanced oral cavity squamous cell carcinoma. The sample belongs to a study of neoadjuvant anti-PD-1 for oral cavity cancer. Study-level points and caveats: Higher pretreatment blood Treg/Th17 ratios correlated with higher pretreatment blood and lower post-treatment tumor TCRbeta clonality.

The repertoire was sequenced with immunoSEQ multiplex PCR; TCRdb's copy has only in-frame clones and lacks some. Seen here are more than 7,000 clones, approximately 71% observed once, and the top ten hold roughly 3%. The sample consisted of PBMCs, taken after nivolumab (anti-PD-1) treatment. This TCR derives from a person aged 35 to 85 with oral cavity squamous cell carcinoma. This chain uses TRBV29-1 with TRBJ2-2; D uncertain. Here the CDR3 reads CSVEAANTGELFF. CDR3 DNA sequence: TGCAGCGTTGAAGCCGCGAACACCGGGGAGCTGTTTTTT.